This TCR beta chain derives from a study of T cell repertoires in cytomegalovirus infection. Study background: Recently identified HLA-C-restricted CMV epitopes were used, and well-studied HLA-B-restricted CMV epitopes were used as well. Public TCR beta signature analysis indicated the presence of both CMV infection and matching HLA type. Whole-study results and caveats: Using cumulative public TCR beta family frequency, the authors identified those who carried CMV together with the relevant HLA. HLA-C-restricted CMV-specific TCR beta clonotypes were dominant in the ex vivo response.

TCRdb reprocessed the reads via MiXCR and lists one record per CDR3 protein. The data show 200,000 to 250,000 distinct CDR3 sequences, around 35% seen once. A remark on this clonotype: Antigen unknown.

CDR1 is MRHNA and CDR2 is SNTAGT in the germline V gene. The CDR3 is made up of 14 amino acids. The V segment lost 3 bases and the J segment 3 bases; nucleotides outside the gene matches: 3. This TCR was recovered from a human donor in good health (CMV status not recorded). Some clones in this sample may be carry-over from other donors' samples. The starting material was CD8+ T cells from cultured PBMCs, obtained from culture after CMV antigen stimulation. The chain recombines TRBV6-4 with TRBJ2-3; 7 bases fit TRBD2. The CDR3 DNA sequence: TGTGCCAGCAGTGATGGCGGGAGTACAGATACGCAGTATTTT. Amino acid sequence: CASSDGGSTDTQYF.